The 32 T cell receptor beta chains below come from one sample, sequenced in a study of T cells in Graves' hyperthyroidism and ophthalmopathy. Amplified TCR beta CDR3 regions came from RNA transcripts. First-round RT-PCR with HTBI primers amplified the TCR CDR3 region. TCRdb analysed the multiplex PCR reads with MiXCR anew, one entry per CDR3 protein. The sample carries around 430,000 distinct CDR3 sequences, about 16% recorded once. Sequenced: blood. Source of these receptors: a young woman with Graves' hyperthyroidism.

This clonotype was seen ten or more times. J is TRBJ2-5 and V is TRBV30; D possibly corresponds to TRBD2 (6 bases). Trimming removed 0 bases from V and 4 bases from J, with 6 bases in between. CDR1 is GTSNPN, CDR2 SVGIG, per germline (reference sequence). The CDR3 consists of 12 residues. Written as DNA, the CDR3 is TGTGCCTGGAGTGTAGCGGGAGAGACCCAGTACTTC. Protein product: CAWSVAGETQYF.

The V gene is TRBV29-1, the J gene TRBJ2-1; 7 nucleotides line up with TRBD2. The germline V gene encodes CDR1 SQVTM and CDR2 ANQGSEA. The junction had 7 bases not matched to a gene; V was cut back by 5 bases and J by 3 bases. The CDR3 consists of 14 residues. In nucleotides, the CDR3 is TGCAGCGTTACACCTGGACTAGTCTACAATGAGCAGTTCTTC. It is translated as CSVTPGLVYNEQFF.

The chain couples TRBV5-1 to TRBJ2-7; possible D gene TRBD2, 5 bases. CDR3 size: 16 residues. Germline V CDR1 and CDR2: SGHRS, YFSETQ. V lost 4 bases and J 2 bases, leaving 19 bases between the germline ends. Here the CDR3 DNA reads TGCGCCAGCAGCCCGGAGATGAGGAGGTTGACCTACGAGCAGTACTTC. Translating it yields CASSPEMRRLTYEQYF.

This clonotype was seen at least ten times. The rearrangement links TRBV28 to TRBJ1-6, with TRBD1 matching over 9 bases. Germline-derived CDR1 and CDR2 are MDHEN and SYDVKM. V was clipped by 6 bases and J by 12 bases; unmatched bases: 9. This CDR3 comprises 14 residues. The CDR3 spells CASSSGTGRVPLHF. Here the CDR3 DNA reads TGTGCCAGCAGCTCCGGGACAGGGAGGGTACCCCTCCACTTT. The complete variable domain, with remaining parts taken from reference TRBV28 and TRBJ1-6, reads DVKVTQSSRYLVKRTGEKVFLECVQDMDHENMFWYRQDPGLGLRLIYFSYDVKMKEKGDIPEGYSVSREKKERFSLILESASTNQTSMYLCASSSGTGRVPLHFGNGTRLTVT.

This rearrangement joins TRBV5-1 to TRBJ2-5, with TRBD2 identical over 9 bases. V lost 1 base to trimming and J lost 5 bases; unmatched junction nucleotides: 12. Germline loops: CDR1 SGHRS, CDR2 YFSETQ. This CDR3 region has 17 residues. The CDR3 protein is CASSLSGTSSGAETQYF. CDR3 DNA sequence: TGCGCCAGCAGCTTGAGTGGGACTAGCTCAGGAGCCGAGACCCAGTACTTC.

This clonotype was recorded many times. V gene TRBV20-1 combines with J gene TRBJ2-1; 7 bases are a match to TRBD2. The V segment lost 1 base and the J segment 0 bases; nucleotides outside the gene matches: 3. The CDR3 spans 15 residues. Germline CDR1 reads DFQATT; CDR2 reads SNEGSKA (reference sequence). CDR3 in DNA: TGCAGTGCTAGAGGAGGCGGGAGCTCCTACAATGAGCAGTTCTTC. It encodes CSARGGGSSYNEQFF.

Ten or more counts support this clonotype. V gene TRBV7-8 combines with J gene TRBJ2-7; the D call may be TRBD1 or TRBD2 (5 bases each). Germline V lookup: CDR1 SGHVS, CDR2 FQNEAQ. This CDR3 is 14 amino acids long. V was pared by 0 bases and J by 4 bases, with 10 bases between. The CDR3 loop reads CASSLAGEQYEQYF. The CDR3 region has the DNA TGTGCCAGCAGCTTAGCGGGGGAGCAGTACGAGCAGTACTTC.

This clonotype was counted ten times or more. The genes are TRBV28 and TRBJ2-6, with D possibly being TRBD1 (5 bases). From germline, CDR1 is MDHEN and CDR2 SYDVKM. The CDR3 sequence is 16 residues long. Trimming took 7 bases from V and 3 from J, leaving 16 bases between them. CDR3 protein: CASKVAGSVGANVLTF. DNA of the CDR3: TGTGCCAGCAAGGTGGCAGGGTCGGTTGGGGCCAACGTCCTGACTTTC.

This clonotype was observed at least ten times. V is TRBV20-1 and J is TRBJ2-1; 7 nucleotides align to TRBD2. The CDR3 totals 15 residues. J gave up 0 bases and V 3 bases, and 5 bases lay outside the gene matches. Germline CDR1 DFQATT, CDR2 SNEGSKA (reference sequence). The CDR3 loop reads CSARAAGRSYNEQFF. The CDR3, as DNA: TGCAGTGCTAGGGCAGCGGGACGCTCCTACAATGAGCAGTTCTTC.

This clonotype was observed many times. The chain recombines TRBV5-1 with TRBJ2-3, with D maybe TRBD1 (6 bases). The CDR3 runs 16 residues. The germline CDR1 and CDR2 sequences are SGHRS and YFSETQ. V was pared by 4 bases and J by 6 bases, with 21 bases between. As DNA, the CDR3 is TGCGCCAGCAGCAGGCTCCGACAGGCCTACGTGGATACGCAGTATTTT. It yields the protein CASSRLRQAYVDTQYF.

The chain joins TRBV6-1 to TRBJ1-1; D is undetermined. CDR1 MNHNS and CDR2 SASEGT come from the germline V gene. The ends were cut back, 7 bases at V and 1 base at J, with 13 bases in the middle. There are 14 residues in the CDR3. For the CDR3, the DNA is TGTGCCAGCATTCGTTTGATGGGGAACACTGAAGCTTTCTTT. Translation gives CASIRLMGNTEAFF.

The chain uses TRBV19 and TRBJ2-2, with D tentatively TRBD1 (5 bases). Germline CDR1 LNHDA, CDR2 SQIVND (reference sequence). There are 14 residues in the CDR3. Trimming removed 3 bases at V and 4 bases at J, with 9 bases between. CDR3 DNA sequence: TGTGCCAGTAGTATTGGGGCCGTCACCGGGGAGCTGTTTTTT. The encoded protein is CASSIGAVTGELFF.

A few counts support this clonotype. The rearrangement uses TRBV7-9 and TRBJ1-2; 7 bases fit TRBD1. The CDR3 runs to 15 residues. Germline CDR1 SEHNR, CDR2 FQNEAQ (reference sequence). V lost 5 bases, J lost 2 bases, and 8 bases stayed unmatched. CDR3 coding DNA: TGTGCCAGCAGCCCCAGCGGGACAGAAAACTATGGCTACACCTTC. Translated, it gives CASSPSGTENYGYTF.

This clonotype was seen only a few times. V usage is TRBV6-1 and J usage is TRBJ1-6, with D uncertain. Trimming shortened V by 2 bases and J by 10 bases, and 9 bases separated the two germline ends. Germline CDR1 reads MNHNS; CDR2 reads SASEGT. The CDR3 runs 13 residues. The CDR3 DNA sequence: TGTGCCAGCAGTGAAAGGAGTGGATCACCCCTCCACTTT. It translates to CASSERSGSPLHF.

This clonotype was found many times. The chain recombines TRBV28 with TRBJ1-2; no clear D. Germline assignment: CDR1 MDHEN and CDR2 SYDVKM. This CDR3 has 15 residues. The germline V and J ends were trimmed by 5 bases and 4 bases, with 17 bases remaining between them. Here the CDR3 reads CASSPPGGIFYGYTF. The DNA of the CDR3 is TGTGCCAGCAGTCCCCCCGGAGGGATATTCTATGGCTACACCTTC.

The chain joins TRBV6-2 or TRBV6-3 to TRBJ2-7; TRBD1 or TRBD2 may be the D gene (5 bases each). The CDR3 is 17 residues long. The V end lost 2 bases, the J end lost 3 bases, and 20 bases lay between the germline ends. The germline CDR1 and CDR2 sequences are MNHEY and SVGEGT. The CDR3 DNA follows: TGTGCCAGCAGTTACCAGGGACCCTTGATAGCTTACTACGAGCAGTACTTC. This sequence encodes CASSYQGPLIAYYEQYF.

CDR3 nucleotide sequence: TGTGCCTGGAGTGTCGGAGCGAACACTGAAGCTTTCTTT. Amino acids: CAWSVGANTEAFF. The chain has TRBV30 and TRBJ1-1; D gene unclear. Trimming pared 0 bases from V and 1 base from J, leaving 6 bases between. CDR3 length: 13 residues. Germline V gives CDR1 GTSNPN, CDR2 SVGIG (reference sequence).

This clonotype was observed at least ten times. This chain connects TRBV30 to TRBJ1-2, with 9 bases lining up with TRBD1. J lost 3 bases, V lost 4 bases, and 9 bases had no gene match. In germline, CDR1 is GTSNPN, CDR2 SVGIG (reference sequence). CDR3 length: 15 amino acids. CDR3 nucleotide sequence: TGTGCCTGGAAAGGAGACAGGGGGTCGGACTATGGCTACACCTTC. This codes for CAWKGDRGSDYGYTF.

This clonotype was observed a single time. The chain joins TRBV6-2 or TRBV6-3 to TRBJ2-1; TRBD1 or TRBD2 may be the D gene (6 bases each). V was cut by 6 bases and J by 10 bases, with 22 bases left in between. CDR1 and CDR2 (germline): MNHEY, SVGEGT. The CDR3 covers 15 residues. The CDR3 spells CASSLNGGEGNEQFF. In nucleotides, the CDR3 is TGTGCCAGCAGCCTAAACGGGGGCGAGGGAAACGAGCAGTTCTTC.

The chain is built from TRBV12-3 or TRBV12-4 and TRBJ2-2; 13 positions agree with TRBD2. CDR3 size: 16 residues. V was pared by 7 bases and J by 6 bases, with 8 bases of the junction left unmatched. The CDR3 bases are TGTGCCAGCACCTCCGGACTAGCGGGAGTCTCCGGGGAGCTGTTTTTT. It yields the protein CASTSGLAGVSGELFF.

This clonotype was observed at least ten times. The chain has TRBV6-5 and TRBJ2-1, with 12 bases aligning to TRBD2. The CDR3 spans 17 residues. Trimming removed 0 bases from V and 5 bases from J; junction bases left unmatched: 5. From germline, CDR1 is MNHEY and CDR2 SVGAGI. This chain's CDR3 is CASSYSTSGRHDNEQFF. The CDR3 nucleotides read TGTGCCAGCAGTTACTCAACTAGCGGGAGGCACGACAATGAGCAGTTCTTC.

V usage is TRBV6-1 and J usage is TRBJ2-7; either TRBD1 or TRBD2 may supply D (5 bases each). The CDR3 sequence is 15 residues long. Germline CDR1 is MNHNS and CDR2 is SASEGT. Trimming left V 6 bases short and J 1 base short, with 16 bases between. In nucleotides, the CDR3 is TGTGCCAGCAGCGAACACCGGGACGGTTCCTACGAGCAGTACTTC. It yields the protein CASSEHRDGSYEQYF.

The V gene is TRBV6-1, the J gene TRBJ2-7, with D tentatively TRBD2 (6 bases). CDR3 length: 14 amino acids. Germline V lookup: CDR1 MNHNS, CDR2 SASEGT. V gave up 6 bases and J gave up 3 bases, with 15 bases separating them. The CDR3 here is CASRIVGLGYEQYF. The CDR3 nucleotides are TGTGCCAGCAGGATTGTGGGACTCGGCTACGAGCAGTACTTC.

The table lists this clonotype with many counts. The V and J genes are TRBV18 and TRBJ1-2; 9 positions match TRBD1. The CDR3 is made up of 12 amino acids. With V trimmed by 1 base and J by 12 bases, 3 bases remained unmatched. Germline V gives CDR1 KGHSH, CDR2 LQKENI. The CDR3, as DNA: TGTGCCAGCTCACCACAGGACAGGGGACACACCTTC. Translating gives CASSPQDRGHTF.

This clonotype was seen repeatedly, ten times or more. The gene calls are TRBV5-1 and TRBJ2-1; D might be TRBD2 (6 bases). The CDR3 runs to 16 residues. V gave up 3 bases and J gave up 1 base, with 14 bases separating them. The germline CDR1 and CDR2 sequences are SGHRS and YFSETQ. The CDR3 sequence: CASSWDSGQSYNEQFF. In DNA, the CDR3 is TGCGCCAGCAGCTGGGATAGCGGACAATCCTACAATGAGCAGTTCTTC.

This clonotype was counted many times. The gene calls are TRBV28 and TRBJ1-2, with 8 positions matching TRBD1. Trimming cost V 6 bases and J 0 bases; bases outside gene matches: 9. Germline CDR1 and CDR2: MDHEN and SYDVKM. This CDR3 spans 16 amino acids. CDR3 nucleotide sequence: TGTGCCAGCAGCTCGCATACAGGGGGTTCTAACTATGGCTACACCTTC. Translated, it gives CASSSHTGGSNYGYTF.

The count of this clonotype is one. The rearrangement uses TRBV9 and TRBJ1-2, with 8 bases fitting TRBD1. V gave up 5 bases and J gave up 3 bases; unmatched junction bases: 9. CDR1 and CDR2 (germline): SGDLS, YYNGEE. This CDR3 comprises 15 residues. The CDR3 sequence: CASSEGSTGDYGYTF. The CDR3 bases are TGTGCCAGCAGTGAAGGGTCGACAGGGGACTATGGCTACACCTTC.

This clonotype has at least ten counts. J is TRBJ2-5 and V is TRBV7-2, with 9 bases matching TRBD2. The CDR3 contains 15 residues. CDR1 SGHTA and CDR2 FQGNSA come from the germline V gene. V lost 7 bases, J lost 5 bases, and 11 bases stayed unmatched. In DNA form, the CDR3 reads TGTGCCAGCATCCTTGTAGCGGGAGTGAGTGAGACCCAGTACTTC. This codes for CASILVAGVSETQYF. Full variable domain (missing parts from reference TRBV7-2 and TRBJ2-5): GAGVSQSPSNKVTEKGKDVELRCDPISGHTALYWYRQSLGQGLEFLIYFQGNSAPDKSGLPSDRFSAERTGGSVSTLTIQRTQQEDSAVYLCASILVAGVSETQYFGPGTRLLVL.

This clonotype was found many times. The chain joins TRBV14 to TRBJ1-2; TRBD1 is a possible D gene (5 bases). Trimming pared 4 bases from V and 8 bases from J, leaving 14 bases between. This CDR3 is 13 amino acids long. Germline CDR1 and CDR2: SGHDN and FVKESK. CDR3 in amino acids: CASSRLQGDGYTF. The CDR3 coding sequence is TGTGCCAGCAGCCGCCTCCAGGGTGACGGCTACACCTTC.

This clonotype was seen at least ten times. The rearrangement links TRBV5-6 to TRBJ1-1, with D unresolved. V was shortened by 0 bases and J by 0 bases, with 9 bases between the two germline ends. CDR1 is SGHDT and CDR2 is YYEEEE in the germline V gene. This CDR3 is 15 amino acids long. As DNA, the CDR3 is TGTGCCAGCAGCTTGGGTCCAGAATTGAACACTGAAGCTTTCTTT. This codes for CASSLGPELNTEAFF.

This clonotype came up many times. The CDR3, as DNA: TGTGCCAGACAGGGAGGTGGCTACACCTTC. Protein product: CARQGGGYTF. This chain connects TRBV2 to TRBJ1-2, with D possibly being TRBD1 (6 bases). Trimming left V 9 bases short and J 7 bases short, with 9 bases between. This CDR3 has 10 amino acids. Germline V lookup: CDR1 SNHLY, CDR2 FYNNEI.

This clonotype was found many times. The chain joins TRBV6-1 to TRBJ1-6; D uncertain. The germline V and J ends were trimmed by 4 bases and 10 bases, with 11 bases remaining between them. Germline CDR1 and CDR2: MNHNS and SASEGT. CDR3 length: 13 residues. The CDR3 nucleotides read TGTGCCAGCAGTGTTAGGCAGATGTCACCCCTCCACTTT. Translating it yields CASSVRQMSPLHF.